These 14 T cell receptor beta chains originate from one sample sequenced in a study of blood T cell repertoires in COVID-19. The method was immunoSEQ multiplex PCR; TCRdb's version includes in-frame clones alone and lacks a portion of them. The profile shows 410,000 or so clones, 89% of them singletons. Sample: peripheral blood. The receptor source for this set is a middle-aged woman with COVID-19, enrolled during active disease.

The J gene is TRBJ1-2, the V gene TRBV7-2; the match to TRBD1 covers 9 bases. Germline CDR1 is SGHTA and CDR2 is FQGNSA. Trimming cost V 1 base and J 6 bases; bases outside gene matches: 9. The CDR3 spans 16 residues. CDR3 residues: CASSLDRTGGVHGYTF. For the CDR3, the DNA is TGTGCCAGCAGCTTAGATCGTACAGGGGGCGTTCATGGCTACACCTTC.

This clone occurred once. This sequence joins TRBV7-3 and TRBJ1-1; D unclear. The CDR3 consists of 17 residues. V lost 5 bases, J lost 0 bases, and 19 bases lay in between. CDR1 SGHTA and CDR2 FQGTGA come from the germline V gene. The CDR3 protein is CASSHVISLRLNTEAFF. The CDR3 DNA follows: TGTGCCAGCAGCCACGTCATCTCTCTGCGGTTGAACACTGAAGCTTTCTTT.

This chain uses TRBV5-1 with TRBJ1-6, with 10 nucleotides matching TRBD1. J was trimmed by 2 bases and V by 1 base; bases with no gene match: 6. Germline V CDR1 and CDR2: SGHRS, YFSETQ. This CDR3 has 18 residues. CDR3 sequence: CASSLFRDRGTYNSPLHF. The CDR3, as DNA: TGCGCCAGCAGCTTGTTCCGGGACAGGGGAACCTATAATTCACCCCTCCACTTT. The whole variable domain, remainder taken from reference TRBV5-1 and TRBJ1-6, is KAGVTQTPRYLIKTRGQQVTLSCSPISGHRSVSWYQQTPGQGLQFLFEYFSETQRNKGNFPGRFSGRQFSNSRSEMNVSTLELGDSALYLCASSLFRDRGTYNSPLHFGNGTRLTVT.

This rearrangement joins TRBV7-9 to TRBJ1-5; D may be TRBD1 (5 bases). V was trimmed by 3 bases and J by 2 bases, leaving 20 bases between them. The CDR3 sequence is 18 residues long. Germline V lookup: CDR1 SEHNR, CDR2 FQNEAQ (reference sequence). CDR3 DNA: TGTGCCAGCAGCTTGGGGCAGGGAAGGGGTGTCGGCAATCAGCCCCAGCATTTT. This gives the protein CASSLGQGRGVGNQPQHF.

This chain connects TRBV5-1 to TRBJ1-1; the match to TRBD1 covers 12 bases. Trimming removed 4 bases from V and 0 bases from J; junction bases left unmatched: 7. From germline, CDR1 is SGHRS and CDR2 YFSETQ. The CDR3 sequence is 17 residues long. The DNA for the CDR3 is TGCGCCAGCAGCCGCTCGGGACAGGGGGCGCTGAACACTGAAGCTTTCTTT. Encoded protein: CASSRSGQGALNTEAFF.

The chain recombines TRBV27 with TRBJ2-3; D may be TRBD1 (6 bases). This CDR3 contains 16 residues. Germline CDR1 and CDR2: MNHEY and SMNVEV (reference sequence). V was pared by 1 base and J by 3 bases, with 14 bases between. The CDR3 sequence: CASSLLRGSWTDTQYF. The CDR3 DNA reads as TGTGCCAGCAGTTTATTAAGGGGGAGTTGGACAGATACGCAGTATTTT.

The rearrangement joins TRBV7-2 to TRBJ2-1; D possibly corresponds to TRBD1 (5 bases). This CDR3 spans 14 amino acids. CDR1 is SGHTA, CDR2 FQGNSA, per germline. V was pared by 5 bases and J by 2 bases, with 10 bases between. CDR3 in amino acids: CASSPRVAYNEQFF. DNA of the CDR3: TGTGCCAGCAGCCCCAGGGTAGCCTACAATGAGCAGTTCTTC.

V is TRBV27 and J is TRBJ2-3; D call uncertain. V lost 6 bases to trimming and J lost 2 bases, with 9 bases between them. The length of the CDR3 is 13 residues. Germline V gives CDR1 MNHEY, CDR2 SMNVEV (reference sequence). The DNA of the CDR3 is TGTGCCAGCAGGCTAACCTACACAGATACGCAGTATTTT. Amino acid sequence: CASRLTYTDTQYF.

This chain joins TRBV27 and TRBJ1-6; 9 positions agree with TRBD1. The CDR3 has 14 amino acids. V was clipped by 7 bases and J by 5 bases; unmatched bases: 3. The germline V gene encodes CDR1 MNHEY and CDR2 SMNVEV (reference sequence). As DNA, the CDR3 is TGTGCCAGCAAGGACAGGGGAAATAATTCACCCCTCCACTTT. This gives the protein CASKDRGNNSPLHF.

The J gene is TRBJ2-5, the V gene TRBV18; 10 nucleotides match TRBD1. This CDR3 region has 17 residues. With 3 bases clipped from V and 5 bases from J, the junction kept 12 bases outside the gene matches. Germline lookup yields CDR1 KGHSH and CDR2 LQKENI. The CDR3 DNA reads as TGTGCCAGCTCACCCACCCATGACAGGGGGCGCTTTGAGACCCAGTACTTC. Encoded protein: CASSPTHDRGRFETQYF. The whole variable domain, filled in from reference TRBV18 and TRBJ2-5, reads NAGVMQNPRHLVRRRGQEARLRCSPMKGHSHVYWYRQLPEEGLKFMVYLQKENIIDESGMPKERFSAEFPKEGPSILRIQQVVRGDSAAYFCASSPTHDRGRFETQYFGPGTRLLVL.

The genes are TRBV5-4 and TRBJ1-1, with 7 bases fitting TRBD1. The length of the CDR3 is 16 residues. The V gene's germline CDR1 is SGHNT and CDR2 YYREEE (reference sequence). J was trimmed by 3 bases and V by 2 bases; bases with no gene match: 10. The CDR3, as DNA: TGTGCCAGCAGCTTTAGTGGAAGACAGGGTGACACTGAAGCTTTCTTT. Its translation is CASSFSGRQGDTEAFF.

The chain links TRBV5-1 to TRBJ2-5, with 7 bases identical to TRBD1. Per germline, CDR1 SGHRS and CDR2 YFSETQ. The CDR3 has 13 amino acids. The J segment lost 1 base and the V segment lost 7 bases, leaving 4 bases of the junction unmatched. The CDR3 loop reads CASAGTAQETQYF. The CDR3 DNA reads TGCGCCAGCGCTGGGACAGCCCAAGAGACCCAGTACTTC.

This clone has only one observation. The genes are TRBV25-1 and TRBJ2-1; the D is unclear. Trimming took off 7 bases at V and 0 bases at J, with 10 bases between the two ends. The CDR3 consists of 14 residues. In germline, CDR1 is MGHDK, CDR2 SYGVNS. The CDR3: CASISRSSYNEQFF. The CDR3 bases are TGTGCCAGCATAAGCAGGTCCTCCTACAATGAGCAGTTCTTC.

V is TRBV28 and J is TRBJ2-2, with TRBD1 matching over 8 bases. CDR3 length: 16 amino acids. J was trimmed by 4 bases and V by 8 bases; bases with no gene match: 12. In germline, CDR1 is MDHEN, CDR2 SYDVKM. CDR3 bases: TGTGCCAGCGGCTTTCCAGGGGGCATATTCACCGGGGAGCTGTTTTTT. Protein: CASGFPGGIFTGELFF.